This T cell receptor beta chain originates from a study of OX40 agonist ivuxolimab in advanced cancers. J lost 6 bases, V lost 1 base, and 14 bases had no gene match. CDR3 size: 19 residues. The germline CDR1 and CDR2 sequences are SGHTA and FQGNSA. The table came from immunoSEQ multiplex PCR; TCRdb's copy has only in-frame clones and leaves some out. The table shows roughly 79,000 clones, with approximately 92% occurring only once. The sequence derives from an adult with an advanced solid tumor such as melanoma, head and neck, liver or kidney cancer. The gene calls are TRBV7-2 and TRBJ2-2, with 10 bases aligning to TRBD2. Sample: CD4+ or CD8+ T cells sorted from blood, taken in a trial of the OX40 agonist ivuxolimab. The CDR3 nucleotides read TGTGCCAGCAGCTTAGTTCGAGCTAGCGGGAGAATTGGGCCCGGGGAGCTGTTTTTT. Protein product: CASSLVRASGRIGPGELFF.